This T cell receptor beta chain appears in the sequencing data of a study of blood T cell repertoires in COVID-19. Method: immunoSEQ multiplex PCR; TCRdb's copy keeps in-frame clones and lacks some. The data contain 50,000 to 60,000 clones, roughly 80% of them singletons. V gave up 5 bases and J gave up 5 bases; unmatched junction bases: 7. The CDR3 has 16 amino acids. The germline gives CDR1 SGHTA, CDR2 FQGNSA. This chain links TRBV7-2 with TRBJ2-5; 14 bases align to TRBD2. This clonotype was sampled from a human donor in a cohort sampled during active or convalescent COVID-19. Sequencing was performed on peripheral blood. The CDR3 is CASSKPTSGGDETQYF. CDR3 bases: TGTGCCAGCAGCAAACCGACTAGCGGGGGGGATGAGACCCAGTACTTC.